This record covers a single T cell receptor beta chain. Its target is not known. This specimen comes from a study of OX40 agonist ivuxolimab in advanced cancers. Across the study: It was ivuxolimab, an agonistic anti-OX40 (CD134) antibody, that patients were treated with.

Findings of the study overall: There were, on average, more expanded clones in CD8+ T cells than in CD4+. Patients who responded partially at 0.1-3.0 mg/kg showed clonal expansion ranking among the lowest.

The data were produced by immunoSEQ multiplex PCR, yet TCRdb's version contains in-frame clones alone and is incomplete. The sample has 69,000 or so clones; 88% are singletons. Patients were ruled out by autoimmune disease history or systemic immunosuppression. This CDR3 has 15 amino acids. Trimming removed 4 bases from V and 7 bases from J; junction bases left unmatched: 5. CDR1 is KGHSH and CDR2 is LQKENI in the germline V gene. V is TRBV18 and J is TRBJ1-6, with 9 bases lining up with TRBD1. This receptor was obtained from an adult with an advanced solid tumor such as melanoma, head and neck, liver or kidney cancer. This specimen consisted of CD4+ or CD8+ T cells sorted from blood, obtained in a trial of the OX40 agonist ivuxolimab. The DNA of the CDR3 is TGTGCCAGCTCACAAGAGACAGGGGGAAATTCACCCCTCCACTTT. It encodes CASSQETGGNSPLHF.